This record looks at one T cell receptor beta chain sequence and its context. The antigen this receptor binds is unknown. No much larger clone exists at a distance of one base, and base qualities are not known. Patients with autoimmune disease history or receiving systemic immunosuppression were excluded from the trial. Peripheral blood for TCR sequencing was collected from all dose cohorts at baseline, on cycle 4 day 1, and on cycle 7 day 1. Samples came from an open-label, multicenter, first-in-human phase I dose-escalation trial of ivuxolimab. Adults with locally advanced or metastatic melanoma, renal cell carcinoma, hepatocellular carcinoma or head and neck squamous cell carcinoma were enrolled in the trial. Before TCR sequencing, CD4+ and CD8+ T cells were separately sorted from peripheral blood. Genomic DNA was extracted from sorted cells for sequencing of the TCRbeta CDR3 region. TCRbeta CDR3 regions were sequenced using the immunoSEQ Assay. TCRdb took this table from immuneACCESS and kept in-frame rearrangements with V and J called. Such tables lack part of the clones; where checked against another copy, unresolved V genes explain under half of the gap, and the rest is unexplained. The sample table holds 50,000 to 65,000 clones, of which 85% to 90% were seen once. The ten largest clones capture 0.77% of the sample.

The germline V and J ends show losses of 0 bases and 3 bases respectively, and no gene match explains 3 bases of the junction. Via the germline V gene, CDR1 is SGHRS and CDR2 YFSETQ. The CDR3 contains 15 residues, cysteine and phenylalanine counted. The DNA shown is the 45-base CDR3, in frame from base 1. The data belong to a study of OX40 agonist ivuxolimab in advanced cancers. With regard to the full study: Ivuxolimab was an agonistic, fully human IgG2 monoclonal antibody directed against OX40 (CD134), a costimulatory receptor. Prior anti-PD-1, anti-PD-L1 or anti-CTLA-4 therapy was permitted, and about two fifths of dose-escalation patients had received checkpoint inhibitors. Of the 50 or so patients in dose escalation, about 20 had hepatocellular carcinoma, about 15 had melanoma, 9 had renal cell carcinoma and 9 had head and neck cancer. Peripheral TCRbeta sequencing aimed to test whether ivuxolimab altered TCR sequence diversity and caused clonal T-cell expansion. Intravenous ivuxolimab was administered to patients every 2 weeks at six dose levels: 0.01, 0.1, 0.3, 1.5, 3 and 10 mg/kg. The paper reports the monotherapy dose-escalation portion (N of about 54 patients) of the phase I ivuxolimab trial. In the dose-escalation cohort, over 65% of patients were male, and the mean age was roughly 60 years, with a range of about 23 to 85. Partial responses occurred in three dose-escalation patients, of whom one had hepatocellular carcinoma and two had cutaneous melanoma. General study outcomes and caveats: After ivuxolimab, expanded clones were on average more numerous among CD8+ T cells than among CD4+ T cells. In the 0.1-3.0 mg/kg groups, partial responders were among the patients with the lowest normalized peripheral clonal expansion, particularly in CD8+ T cells. Antigen specificity was not determined for the clonally expanded peripheral T cells. Clonal expansion of both CD4+ and CD8+ blood T cells was observed from baseline to week 6 at doses 0.1 to 3.0 mg/kg. Low levels of normalized T-cell clonal expansion were also seen in some patients who did not respond.

The rearranged segments are TRBV5-1 and TRBJ1-2; TRBD1 matches 9 bases in the middle. The starting material was CD4+ or CD8+ T cells sorted from blood, obtained in a trial of the OX40 agonist ivuxolimab. This TCR derives from an adult with an advanced solid tumor such as melanoma, head and neck, liver or kidney cancer. The base sequence is TGCGCCAGCAGCTTGGAGGGACAGGGTGACTATGGCTACACCTTC. This sequence encodes CASSLEGQGDYGYTF.